These 23 T cell receptor beta chains were sequenced from one sample in a study of cytomegalovirus exposure and HLA in healthy donors. The table came from immunoSEQ multiplex PCR; TCRdb's copy has only in-frame clones and leaves some out. Of fewer than 200,000 clones in the sample, about nine tenths were seen once. The specimen was PBMCs. The source of these receptors is a woman aged 18-30 years in good health and CMV-seropositive.

The rearrangement links TRBV7-9 to TRBJ1-2, with TRBD1 matching over 10 bases. The length of the CDR3 is 14 residues. With 5 bases clipped from V and 2 bases from J, the junction kept 2 bases outside the gene matches. Germline CDR1 is SEHNR and CDR2 is FQNEAQ (reference sequence). The CDR3 nucleotides are TGTGCCAGCAGCCCGGGACAGGGGAACTATGGCTACACCTTC. It yields the protein CASSPGQGNYGYTF.

The V and J genes are TRBV11-2 and TRBJ2-7, with D uncertain. Germline V gene sequence: CDR1 SGHAT, CDR2 FQNNGV. V was shortened by 3 bases and J by 0 bases, with 9 bases between the two germline ends. This CDR3 comprises 14 residues. CDR3 sequence: CASSFVQVSYEQYF. The CDR3 coding sequence is TGTGCCAGCAGCTTTGTCCAGGTCTCCTACGAGCAGTACTTC. The variable domain in full, with the rest retrieved from reference TRBV11-2 and TRBJ2-7, is EAGVAQSPRYKIIEKRQSVAFWCNPISGHATLYWYQQILGQGPKLLIQFQNNGVVDDSQLPKDRFSAERLKGVDSTLKIQPAKLEDSAVYLCASSFVQVSYEQYFGPGTRLTVT.

The chain carries TRBV19 and TRBJ1-3, with 7 bases fitting TRBD1. The CDR3 is made up of 16 amino acids. CDR1 is LNHDA and CDR2 is SQIVND in the germline V gene (reference sequence). Losses at the gene ends were 1 base for V and 1 base for J; bases not matched to a gene: 4. The CDR3 loop is CASSIVQGPSGNTIYF. Here the CDR3 DNA reads TGTGCCAGTAGTATAGTACAGGGGCCGTCTGGAAACACCATATATTTT.

The rearrangement joins TRBV9 to TRBJ2-3; D might be TRBD2 (6 bases). With 0 bases removed from V and 0 bases from J, the gap between germline ends came to 11 bases. Germline lookup yields CDR1 SGDLS and CDR2 YYNGEE. CDR3 length: 16 amino acids. The CDR3, as DNA: TGTGCCAGCAGCGTAGGGCTAGCGAGAAGCACAGATACGCAGTATTTT. It codes for CASSVGLARSTDTQYF.

The chain has TRBV28 and TRBJ2-1; 16 bases are a match to TRBD2. Germline values: CDR1 MDHEN, CDR2 SYDVKM. This CDR3 contains 22 residues. The J segment lost 0 bases and the V segment lost 9 bases, leaving 20 bases of the junction unmatched. This chain's CDR3 is CASLALEVGTSGRGSSYNEQFF. CDR3 DNA sequence: TGTGCCAGTTTAGCCCTTGAAGTAGGGACTAGCGGGAGGGGATCCTCCTACAATGAGCAGTTCTTC.

The chain links TRBV18 to TRBJ2-1; D perhaps matches TRBD1 (6 bases). The germline gives CDR1 KGHSH, CDR2 LQKENI. There are 15 residues in the CDR3. The ends were cut back, 6 bases at V and 1 base at J, with 13 bases in the middle. The CDR3 DNA reads as TGTGCCAGCTCGCCTCAGGGGATTTCCTACAATGAGCAGTTCTTC. As protein: CASSPQGISYNEQFF.

The chain uses TRBV9 and TRBJ1-1; D is perhaps TRBD1 (5 bases). Trimming took 4 bases from V and 0 from J, leaving 16 bases between them. The CDR3 totals 16 residues. Looked up from germline, CDR1 is SGDLS and CDR2 is YYNGEE. The CDR3 coding sequence is TGTGCCAGCAGCCCTCTTCTGACAGCCGTGAACACTGAAGCTTTCTTT. Translated, it gives CASSPLLTAVNTEAFF.

This clone was counted once. J is TRBJ2-6 and V is TRBV4-1; 11 bases are shared with TRBD1. Germline CDR1 is MGHRA and CDR2 is YSYEKL. Trimming at V came to 4 bases and at J to 0 bases, leaving 5 bases not matched to a gene. This CDR3 contains 18 residues. CDR3 in amino acids: CASSPRTGGISGANVLTF. CDR3 sequence (DNA): TGCGCCAGCAGCCCCCGGACAGGGGGCATCTCTGGGGCCAACGTCCTGACTTTC.

The CDR3 loop is CATSTRLRSDTQYF. CDR3 in DNA: TGTGCCACCAGCACGAGGTTGAGATCAGATACGCAGTATTTT. This sequence joins TRBV15 and TRBJ2-3; D unresolved. Germline-derived CDR1 and CDR2 are LNHNV and YYDKDF (reference sequence). This CDR3 is built from 14 residues. Trimming pared 4 bases from V and 4 bases from J, leaving 12 bases between.

The V call is TRBV29-1, the J call TRBJ2-7, with a weak D call TRBD2 (5 bases). Trimming took 6 bases from V and 2 from J, leaving 14 bases between them. The CDR3 is 13 residues long. Germline assignment: CDR1 SQVTM and CDR2 ANQGSEA. The chain's CDR3 is CSVGVESAYEQYF. The CDR3 DNA sequence: TGCAGCGTCGGGGTAGAATCAGCCTACGAGCAGTACTTC.

The chain links TRBV9 to TRBJ2-7; 10 nucleotides line up with TRBD1. CDR3 length: 14 amino acids. V shed 4 bases and J 5 bases; nucleotides not matched to a gene: 6. Germline V CDR1 and CDR2: SGDLS, YYNGEE. CDR3 in amino acids: CASSPRQGANEQYF. The CDR3 DNA is TGTGCCAGCAGCCCCCGACAGGGGGCTAACGAGCAGTACTTC.

The chain employs TRBV5-1 and TRBJ2-1; D call uncertain. Germline CDR1 SGHRS, CDR2 YFSETQ. Trimming left V 4 bases short and J 5 bases short, with 10 bases between. This CDR3 spans 13 amino acids. The CDR3 DNA reads as TGCGCCAGCAGCGAGACTCTTCACAATGAGCAGTTCTTC. Its protein is CASSETLHNEQFF.

This clone occurred a few times. The rearrangement joins TRBV4-2 to TRBJ1-5; D is uncertain. The CDR3 is made up of 15 amino acids. V was cut by 0 bases and J by 6 bases, with 12 bases left in between. Germline lookup yields CDR1 LGHNA and CDR2 YNFKEQ. The CDR3 loop reads CASSQDPLGGQPQHF. The CDR3 DNA sequence: TGTGCCAGCAGCCAAGATCCTCTTGGCGGTCAGCCCCAGCATTTT.

This chain uses TRBV5-1 with TRBJ1-3; no definite D call. The CDR3 runs to 16 residues. Germline V gives CDR1 SGHRS, CDR2 YFSETQ. V was shortened by 9 bases and J by 0 bases, with 19 bases between the two germline ends. The CDR3 DNA is TGCGCCACCTCAGAGGTAGCTTCCAGCTCTGGAAACACCATATATTTT. Residues: CATSEVASSSGNTIYF.

The rearrangement uses TRBV7-9 and TRBJ1-1; 7 positions agree with TRBD1. CDR3 length equals 12 residues. CDR1 is SEHNR, CDR2 FQNEAQ, per germline (reference sequence). The V segment lost 5 bases and the J segment 9 bases; nucleotides outside the gene matches: 6. DNA of the CDR3: TGTGCCAGCAGCCCGACAGGGTCTAAAGCTTTCTTT. It codes for CASSPTGSKAFF. Full variable domain (missing parts from reference TRBV7-9 and TRBJ1-1): DTGVSQNPRHKITKRGQNVTFRCDPISEHNRLYWYRQTLGQGPEFLTYFQNEAQLEKSRLLSDRFSAERPKGSFSTLEIQRTEQGDSAMYLCASSPTGSKAFFGQGTRLTVV.

The V call is TRBV7-8, the J call TRBJ2-7; TRBD1 agrees at 8 bases. Germline CDR1 is SGHVS and CDR2 is FQNEAQ. The J segment lost 0 bases and the V segment lost 2 bases, leaving 3 bases of the junction unmatched. This CDR3 region has 15 residues. As DNA, the CDR3 is TGTGCCAGCAGCTTAAGGACAGGGAACTCCTACGAGCAGTACTTC. Amino acids: CASSLRTGNSYEQYF.

The chain couples TRBV27 to TRBJ2-1, with no clear D. The CDR3 contains 13 residues. V was cut by 3 bases and J by 8 bases, with 11 bases left in between. Germline CDR1 reads MNHEY; CDR2 reads SMNVEV (reference sequence). CDR3 nucleotide sequence: TGTGCCAGCAGTTTGACTCACCTTGATGAGCAGTTCTTC. It translates to CASSLTHLDEQFF.

The chain has TRBV7-9 and TRBJ1-2; 10 bases are a match to TRBD1. The CDR3 sequence is 15 residues long. Germline values: CDR1 SEHNR, CDR2 FQNEAQ (reference sequence). Trimming cost V 5 bases and J 3 bases; bases outside gene matches: 6. CDR3 bases: TGTGCCAGCAGCGCCCAGACAGGGGGCGACTATGGCTACACCTTC. The encoded protein is CASSAQTGGDYGYTF.

The V and J genes are TRBV6-5 and TRBJ2-2, with TRBD1 matching 9 bases. The CDR3 is made up of 15 amino acids. V shed 6 bases and J 5 bases; nucleotides not matched to a gene: 7. From germline, CDR1 is MNHEY and CDR2 SVGAGI. The CDR3 DNA follows: TGTGCCAGCAGAAGACAGGGGGTCGGGACCGGGGAGCTGTTTTTT. Its protein is CASRRQGVGTGELFF.

The chain has TRBV7-3 and TRBJ1-2; tentative D call: TRBD1 (6 bases). CDR1 and CDR2 (germline): SGHTA, FQGTGA. V was trimmed by 5 bases and J by 3 bases, leaving 16 bases between them. This CDR3 contains 15 residues. This chain's CDR3 is CASSPNDRSHYGYTF. The CDR3 nucleotides read TGTGCCAGCAGCCCAAATGACAGGAGCCACTATGGCTACACCTTC. Using reference TRBV7-3 and TRBJ1-2 for the parts outside the CDR3, the full variable domain is GAGVSQTPSNKVTEKGKYVELRCDPISGHTALYWYRQSLGQGPEFLIYFQGTGAADDSGLPNDRFFAVRPEGSVSTLKIQRTERGDSAVYLCASSPNDRSHYGYTFGSGTRLTVV.

This clone occurred once. This rearrangement joins TRBV2 to TRBJ2-4, with TRBD1 as a possible D gene (6 bases). V was cut by 8 bases and J by 0 bases, with 11 bases left in between. The CDR3 contains 14 residues. CDR1 is SNHLY, CDR2 FYNNEI, per germline. CDR3 nucleotide sequence: TGTGCCAGCCGAGGACAGATAGCCAAAAACATTCAGTACTTC. Translated, it gives CASRGQIAKNIQYF.

The CDR3 sequence: CASSFGDYSEYEQYF. The DNA for the CDR3 is TGCGCCAGCAGCTTCGGGGACTACTCAGAGTACGAGCAGTACTTC. The rearrangement joins TRBV5-1 to TRBJ2-7, with TRBD2 matching 7 bases. This CDR3 is built from 15 residues. Germline V gene sequence: CDR1 SGHRS, CDR2 YFSETQ. J was trimmed by 4 bases and V by 2 bases; bases with no gene match: 9. Using reference TRBV5-1 and TRBJ2-7 for the parts outside the CDR3, the full variable domain is KAGVTQTPRYLIKTRGQQVTLSCSPISGHRSVSWYQQTPGQGLQFLFEYFSETQRNKGNFPGRFSGRQFSNSRSEMNVSTLELGDSALYLCASSFGDYSEYEQYFGPGTRLTVT.

The chain uses TRBV19 and TRBJ1-5; the D is unclear. V was trimmed by 5 bases and J by 1 base, leaving 12 bases between them. The CDR3 contains 15 residues. CDR1 and CDR2 (germline): LNHDA, SQIVND (reference sequence). CDR3: CASSERTGSNQPQHF. CDR3 sequence (DNA): TGTGCCAGTAGTGAACGGACGGGGAGCAATCAGCCCCAGCATTTT. Full variable domain (outside the CDR3, taken from reference TRBV19 and TRBJ1-5): DGGITQSPKYLFRKEGQNVTLSCEQNLNHDAMYWYRQDPGQGLRLIYYSQIVNDFQKGDIAEGYSVSREKKESFPLTVTSAQKNPTAFYLCASSERTGSNQPQHFGDGTRLSIL.